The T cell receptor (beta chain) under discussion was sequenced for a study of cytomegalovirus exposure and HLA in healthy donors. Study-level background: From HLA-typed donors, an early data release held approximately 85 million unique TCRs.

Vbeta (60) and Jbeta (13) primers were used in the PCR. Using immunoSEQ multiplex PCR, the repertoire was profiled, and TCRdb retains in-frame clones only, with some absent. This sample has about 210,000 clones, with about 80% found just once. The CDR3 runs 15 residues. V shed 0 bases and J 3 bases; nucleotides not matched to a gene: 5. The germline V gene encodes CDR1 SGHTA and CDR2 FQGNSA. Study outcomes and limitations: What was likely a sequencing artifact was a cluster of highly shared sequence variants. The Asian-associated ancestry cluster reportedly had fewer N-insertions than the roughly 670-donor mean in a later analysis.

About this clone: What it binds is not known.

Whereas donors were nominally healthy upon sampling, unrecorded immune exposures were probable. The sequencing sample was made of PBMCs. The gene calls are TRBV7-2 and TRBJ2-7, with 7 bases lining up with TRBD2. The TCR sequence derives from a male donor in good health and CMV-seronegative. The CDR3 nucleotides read TGTGCCAGCAGCTTAGCGCCGGGGGGTAACTACGAGCAGTACTTC. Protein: CASSLAPGGNYEQYF. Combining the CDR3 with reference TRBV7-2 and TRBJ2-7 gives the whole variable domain GAGVSQSPSNKVTEKGKDVELRCDPISGHTALYWYRQSLGQGLEFLIYFQGNSAPDKSGLPSDRFSAERTGGSVSTLTIQRTQQEDSAVYLCASSLAPGGNYEQYFGPGTRLTVT.